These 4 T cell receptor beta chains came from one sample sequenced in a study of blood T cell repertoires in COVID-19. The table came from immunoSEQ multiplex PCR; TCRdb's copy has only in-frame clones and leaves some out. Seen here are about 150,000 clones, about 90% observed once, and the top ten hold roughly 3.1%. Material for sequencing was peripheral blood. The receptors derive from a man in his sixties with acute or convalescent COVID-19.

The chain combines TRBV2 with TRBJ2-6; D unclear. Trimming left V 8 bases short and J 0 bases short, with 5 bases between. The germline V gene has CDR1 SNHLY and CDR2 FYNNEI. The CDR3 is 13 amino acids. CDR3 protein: CASSSSGANVLTF. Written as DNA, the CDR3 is TGTGCCAGCTCCAGCTCTGGGGCCAACGTCCTGACTTTC. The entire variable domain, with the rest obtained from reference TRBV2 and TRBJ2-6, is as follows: EPEVTQTPSHQVTQMGQEVILRCVPISNHLYFYWYRQILGQKVEFLVSFYNNEISEKSEIFDDQFSVERPDGSNFTLKIRSTKLEDSAMYFCASSSSGANVLTFGAGSRLTVL.

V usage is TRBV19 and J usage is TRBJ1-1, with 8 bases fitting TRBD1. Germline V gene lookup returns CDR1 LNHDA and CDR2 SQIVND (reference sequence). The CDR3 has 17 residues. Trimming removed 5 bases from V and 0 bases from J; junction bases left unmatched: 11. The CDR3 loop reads CASSYGPGQALNTEAFF. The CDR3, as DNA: TGTGCCAGTAGTTATGGTCCGGGACAGGCGTTGAACACTGAAGCTTTCTTT.

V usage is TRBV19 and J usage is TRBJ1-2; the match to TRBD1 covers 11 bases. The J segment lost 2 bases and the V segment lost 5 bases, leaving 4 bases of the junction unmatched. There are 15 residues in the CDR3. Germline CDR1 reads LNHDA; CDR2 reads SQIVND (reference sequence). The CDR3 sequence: CASSVGTGGNYGYTF. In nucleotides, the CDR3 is TGTGCCAGTAGTGTGGGGACAGGGGGGAACTATGGCTACACCTTC.

CDR3 amino acids: CASSPQGAFTEAFF. For the CDR3, the DNA is TGCGCCAGCAGCCCACAGGGGGCTTTCACTGAAGCTTTCTTT. The rearrangement links TRBV10-2 to TRBJ1-1, with 9 bases that match TRBD1. The V gene's germline CDR1 is WSHSY and CDR2 SAAADI. The V segment lost 6 bases and the J segment 4 bases; nucleotides outside the gene matches: 6. The length of the CDR3 is 14 residues.